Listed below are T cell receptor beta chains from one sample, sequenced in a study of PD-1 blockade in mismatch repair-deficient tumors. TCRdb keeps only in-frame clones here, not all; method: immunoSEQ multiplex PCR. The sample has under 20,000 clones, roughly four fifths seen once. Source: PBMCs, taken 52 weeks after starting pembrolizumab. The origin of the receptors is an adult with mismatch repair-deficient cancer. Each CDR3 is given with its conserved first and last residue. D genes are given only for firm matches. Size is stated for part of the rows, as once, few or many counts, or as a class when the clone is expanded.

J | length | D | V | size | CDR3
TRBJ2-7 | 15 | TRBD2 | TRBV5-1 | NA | CASSLEPGLYYEQYF
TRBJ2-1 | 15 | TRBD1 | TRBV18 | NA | CASSPWYRGVNEQFF
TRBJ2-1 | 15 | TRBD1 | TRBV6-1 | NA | CASRKGRQGDNEQFF
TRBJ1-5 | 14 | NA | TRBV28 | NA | CASSSLSPNQPQHF
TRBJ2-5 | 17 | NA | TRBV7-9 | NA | CASSLYDYGRPQETQYF
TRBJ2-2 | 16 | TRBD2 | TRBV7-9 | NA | CASSPGLRANTGELFF
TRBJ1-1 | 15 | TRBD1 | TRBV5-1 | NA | CASSFQGAGGTEAFF
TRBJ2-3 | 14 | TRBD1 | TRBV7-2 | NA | CASSPTGYTDTQYF
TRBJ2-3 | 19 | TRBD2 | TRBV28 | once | CASSSYSGHLAGYTDTQYF
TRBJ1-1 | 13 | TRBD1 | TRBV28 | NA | CASSIQGRTEAFF
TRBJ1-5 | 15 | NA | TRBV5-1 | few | CASSLAGDGYQPQHF
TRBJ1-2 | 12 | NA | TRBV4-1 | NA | CASSGADYGYTF
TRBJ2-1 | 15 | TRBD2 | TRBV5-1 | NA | CASRLAGEFYNEQFF
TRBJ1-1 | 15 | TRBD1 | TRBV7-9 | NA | CASSHGSGGRTEAFF
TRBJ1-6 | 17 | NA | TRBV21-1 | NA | CVPRKGHPGQDSSPLHF
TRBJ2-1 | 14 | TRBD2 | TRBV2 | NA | CAILAGEADNEQFF
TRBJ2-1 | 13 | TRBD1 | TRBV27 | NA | CASSWTGENEQFF
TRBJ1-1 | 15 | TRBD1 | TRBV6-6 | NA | CASSYPGQGNTEAFF
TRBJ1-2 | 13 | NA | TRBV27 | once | CASSLRDNYGYTF
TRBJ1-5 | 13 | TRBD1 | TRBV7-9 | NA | CASSLMTGTAQHF
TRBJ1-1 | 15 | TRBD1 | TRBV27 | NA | CASSLGTGWTTEAFF
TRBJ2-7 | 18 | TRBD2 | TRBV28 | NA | CASSHDGTSGRVSYEQYF
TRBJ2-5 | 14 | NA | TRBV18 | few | CASSLSVIQETQYF
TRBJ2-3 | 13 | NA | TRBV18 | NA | CASSPPGSDTQYF
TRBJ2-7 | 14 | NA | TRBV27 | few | CASSSARDSYEQYF
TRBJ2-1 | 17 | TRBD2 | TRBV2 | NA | CASSSSGTSGYDNEQFF
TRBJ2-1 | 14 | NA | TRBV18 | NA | CASSQGGSYNEQFF
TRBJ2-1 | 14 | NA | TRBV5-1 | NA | CASSLASVGNEQFF
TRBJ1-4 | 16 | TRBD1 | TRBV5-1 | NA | CASSLPTGGANEKLFF
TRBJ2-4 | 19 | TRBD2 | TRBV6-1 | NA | CASSEASGRAGVAKNIQYF
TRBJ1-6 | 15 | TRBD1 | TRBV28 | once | CASRGDRGRNSPLHF
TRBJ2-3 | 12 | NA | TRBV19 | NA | CASSKGWDTQYF
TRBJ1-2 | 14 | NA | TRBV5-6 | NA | CASSGIFRGGGYTF
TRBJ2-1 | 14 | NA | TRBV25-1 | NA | CASSDIPQDNEQFF
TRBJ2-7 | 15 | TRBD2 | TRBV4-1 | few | CASSQELAGGYEQYF
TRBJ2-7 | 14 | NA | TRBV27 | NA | CASSFRLANYEQYF
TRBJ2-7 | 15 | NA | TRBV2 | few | CASSGDLTSSYEQYF